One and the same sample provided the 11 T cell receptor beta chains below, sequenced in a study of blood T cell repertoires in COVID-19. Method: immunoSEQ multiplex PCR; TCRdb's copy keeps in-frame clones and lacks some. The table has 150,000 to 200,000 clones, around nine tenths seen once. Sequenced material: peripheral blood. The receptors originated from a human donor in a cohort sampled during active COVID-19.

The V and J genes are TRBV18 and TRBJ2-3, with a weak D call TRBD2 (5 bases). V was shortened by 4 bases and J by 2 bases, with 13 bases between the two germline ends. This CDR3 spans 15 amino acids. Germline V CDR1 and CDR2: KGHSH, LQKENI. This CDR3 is CASSRDYSNTDTQYF. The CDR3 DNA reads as TGTGCCAGCTCACGCGACTATTCAAACACAGATACGCAGTATTTT. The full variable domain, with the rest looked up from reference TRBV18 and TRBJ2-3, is NAGVMQNPRHLVRRRGQEARLRCSPMKGHSHVYWYRQLPEEGLKFMVYLQKENIIDESGMPKERFSAEFPKEGPSILRIQQVVRGDSAAYFCASSRDYSNTDTQYFGPGTRLTVL.

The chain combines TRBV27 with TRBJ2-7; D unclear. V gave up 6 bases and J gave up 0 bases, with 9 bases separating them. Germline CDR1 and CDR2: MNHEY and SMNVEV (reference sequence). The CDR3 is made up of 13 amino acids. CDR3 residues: CASSLANSYEQYF. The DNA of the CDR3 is TGTGCCAGCAGCCTGGCCAACTCCTACGAGCAGTACTTC.

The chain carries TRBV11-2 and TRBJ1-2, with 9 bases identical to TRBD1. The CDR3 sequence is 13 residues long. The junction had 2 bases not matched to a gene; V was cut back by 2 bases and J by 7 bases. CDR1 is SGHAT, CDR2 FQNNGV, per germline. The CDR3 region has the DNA TGTGCCAGCAGCTTACGGACAGGGGTTGGCTACACCTTC. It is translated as CASSLRTGVGYTF.

The CDR3 protein is CAWTGKVNTEAFF. DNA for the CDR3: TGTGCCTGGACAGGGAAGGTGAACACTGAAGCTTTCTTT. The V and J genes are TRBV7-9 and TRBJ1-1; TRBD1 agrees at 8 bases. This CDR3 comprises 13 residues. The V gene end was trimmed by 11 bases and the J gene end by 0 bases; junction bases not matched to a gene: 5. Per germline, CDR1 SEHNR and CDR2 FQNEAQ (reference sequence).

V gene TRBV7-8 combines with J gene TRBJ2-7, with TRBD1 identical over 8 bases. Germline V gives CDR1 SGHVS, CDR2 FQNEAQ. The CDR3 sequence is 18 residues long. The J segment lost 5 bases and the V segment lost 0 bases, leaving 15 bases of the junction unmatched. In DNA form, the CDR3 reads TGTGCCAGCAGCTTAGCGGCCAGGGGGCGAGGTTATTTGGACGAGCAGTACTTC. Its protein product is CASSLAARGRGYLDEQYF.

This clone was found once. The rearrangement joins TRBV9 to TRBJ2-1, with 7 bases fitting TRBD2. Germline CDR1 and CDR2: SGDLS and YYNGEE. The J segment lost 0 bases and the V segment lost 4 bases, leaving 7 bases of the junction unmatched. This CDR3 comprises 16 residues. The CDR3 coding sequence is TGTGCCAGCAGCCCCACCGGGACTACCTCCTACAATGAGCAGTTCTTC. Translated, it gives CASSPTGTTSYNEQFF.

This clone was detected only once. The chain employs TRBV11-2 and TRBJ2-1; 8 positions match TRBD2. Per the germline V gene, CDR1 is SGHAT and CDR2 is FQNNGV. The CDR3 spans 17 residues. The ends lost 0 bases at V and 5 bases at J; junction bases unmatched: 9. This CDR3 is CASSLDFRGRSNNEQFF. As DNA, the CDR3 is TGTGCCAGCAGCTTAGATTTTCGCGGGAGGTCCAACAATGAGCAGTTCTTC.

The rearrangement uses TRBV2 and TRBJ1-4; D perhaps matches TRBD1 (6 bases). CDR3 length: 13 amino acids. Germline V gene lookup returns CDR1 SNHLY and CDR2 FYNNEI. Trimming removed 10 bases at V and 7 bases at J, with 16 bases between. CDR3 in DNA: TGTGCCACCAGAGACAGGAAGCCTGAAAAACTGTTTTTT. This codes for CATRDRKPEKLFF.

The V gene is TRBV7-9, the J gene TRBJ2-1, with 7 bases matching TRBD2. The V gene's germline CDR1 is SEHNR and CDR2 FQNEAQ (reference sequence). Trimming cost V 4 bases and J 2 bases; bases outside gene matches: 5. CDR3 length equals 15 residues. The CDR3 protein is CASSSSGKPYNEQFF. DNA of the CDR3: TGTGCCAGCAGCTCAAGCGGGAAGCCCTACAATGAGCAGTTCTTC.

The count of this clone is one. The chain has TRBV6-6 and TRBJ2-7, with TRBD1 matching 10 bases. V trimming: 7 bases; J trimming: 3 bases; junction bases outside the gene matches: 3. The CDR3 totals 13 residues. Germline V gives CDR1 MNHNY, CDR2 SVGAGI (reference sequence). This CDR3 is CASNGQGDYEQYF. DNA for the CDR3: TGTGCCAGCAACGGACAGGGGGACTACGAGCAGTACTTC.

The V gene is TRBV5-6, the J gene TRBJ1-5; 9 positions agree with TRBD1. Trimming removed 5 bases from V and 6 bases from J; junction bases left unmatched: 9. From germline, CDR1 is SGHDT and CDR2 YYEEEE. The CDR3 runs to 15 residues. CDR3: CASSVQGAQSQPQHF. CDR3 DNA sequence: TGTGCCAGCAGTGTACAGGGGGCGCAAAGTCAGCCCCAGCATTTT.